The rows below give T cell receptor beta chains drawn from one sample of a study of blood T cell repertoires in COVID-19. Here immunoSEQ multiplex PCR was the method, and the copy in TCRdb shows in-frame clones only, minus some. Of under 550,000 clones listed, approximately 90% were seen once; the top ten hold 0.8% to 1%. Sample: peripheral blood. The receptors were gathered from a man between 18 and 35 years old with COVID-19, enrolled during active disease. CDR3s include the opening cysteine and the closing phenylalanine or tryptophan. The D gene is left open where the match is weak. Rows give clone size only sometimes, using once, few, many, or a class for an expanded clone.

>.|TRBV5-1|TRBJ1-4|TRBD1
CASSLDGGSPGQGRKLFF
TGCGCCAGCAGCTTGGACGGGGGTAGCCCGGGACAGGGGAGAAAACTGTTTTTT
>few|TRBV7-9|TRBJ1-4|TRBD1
CASSNPDRGVANEKLFF
TGTGCCAGCAGCAATCCGGACAGGGGGGTAGCTAATGAAAAACTGTTTTTT
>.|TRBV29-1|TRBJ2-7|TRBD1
CSVQTGGYEQYF
TGCAGCGTTCAAACAGGGGGCTACGAGCAGTACTTC
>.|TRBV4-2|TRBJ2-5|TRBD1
CASSMTGVGETQYF
TGTGCCAGCAGCATGACAGGGGTTGGAGAGACCCAGTACTTC
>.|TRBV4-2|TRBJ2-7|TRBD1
CASSQGQGSSYEQYF
TGTGCCAGCAGCCAAGGACAGGGGTCTTCCTACGAGCAGTACTTC
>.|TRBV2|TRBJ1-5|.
CASTRGTRQPQHF
TGTGCCAGCACAAGGGGAACCCGTCAGCCCCAGCATTTT
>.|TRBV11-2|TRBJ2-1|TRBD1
CASSPGQGRYNEQFF
TGTGCCAGCAGCCCTGGACAGGGGCGATACAATGAGCAGTTCTTC
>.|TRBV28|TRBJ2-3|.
CAAGSSTDTQYF
TGTGCCGCGGGTTCTAGCACAGATACGCAGTATTTT
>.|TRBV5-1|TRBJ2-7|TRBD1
CASSWGTGANYEQYF
TGCGCCAGCAGCTGGGGGACAGGCGCAAACTACGAGCAGTACTTC
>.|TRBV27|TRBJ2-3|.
CASSLPRAGLVTDTQYF
TGTGCCAGCAGTTTACCCCGGGCGGGGCTAGTGACAGATACGCAGTATTTT
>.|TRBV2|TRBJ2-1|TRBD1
CASLGTGIHNEQFF
TGTGCCAGCCTAGGGACAGGGATCCACAATGAGCAGTTCTTC
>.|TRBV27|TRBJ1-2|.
CASSPDNNYGYTF
TGTGCCAGCAGTCCGGACAATAACTATGGCTACACCTTC
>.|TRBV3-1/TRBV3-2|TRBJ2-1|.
CASSQDQGYNEQFF
TGTGCCAGCAGCCAAGACCAGGGATACAATGAGCAGTTCTTC
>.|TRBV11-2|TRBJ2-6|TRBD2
CASSLPGGGLTF
TGTGCCAGCAGCCTCCCGGGAGGGGGACTGACTTTC
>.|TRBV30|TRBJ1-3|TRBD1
CAWGQGGNTIYF
TGTGCCTGGGGACAGGGAGGAAACACCATATATTTT
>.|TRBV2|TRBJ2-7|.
CASRGQPYEQYF
TGTGCCAGCAGGGGCCAACCATACGAGCAGTACTTC
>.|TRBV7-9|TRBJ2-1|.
CASSLGQVNEQFF
TGTGCCAGCAGCTTGGGGCAGGTCAATGAGCAGTTCTTC
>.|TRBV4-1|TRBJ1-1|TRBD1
CASSQEQGEAFF
TGCGCCAGCAGCCAGGAACAGGGGGAAGCTTTCTTT
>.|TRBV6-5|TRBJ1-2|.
CASSFGDYGYTF
TGTGCCAGCAGCTTCGGGGACTATGGCTACACCTTC
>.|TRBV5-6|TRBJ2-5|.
CASSLAAGLKTQYF
TGTGCCAGCAGCTTGGCGGCGGGCTTGAAGACCCAGTACTTC
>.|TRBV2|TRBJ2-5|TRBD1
CATRDRQETQYF
TGTGCCACCCGGGACAGACAAGAGACCCAGTACTTC
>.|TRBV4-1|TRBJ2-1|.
CASSQGFSYPPFF
TGCGCCAGCAGCCAAGGTTTTAGCTATCCCCCGTTCTTC
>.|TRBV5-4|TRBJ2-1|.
CASSLSSGLIYDEQFF
TGTGCCAGCAGCTTGTCTTCCGGACTAATTTATGATGAGCAGTTCTTC
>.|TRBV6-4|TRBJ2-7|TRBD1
CASSDLDREGVAEQYF
TGTGCCAGCAGTGACCTGGACAGGGAAGGGGTGGCCGAGCAGTACTTC
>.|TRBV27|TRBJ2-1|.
CASSRDLYGEQFF
TGTGCCAGCAGTAGGGACTTGTACGGTGAGCAGTTCTTC
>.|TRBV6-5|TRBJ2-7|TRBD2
CASTTSGSSYEQYF
TGTGCCAGTACCACTAGCGGGAGCTCCTACGAGCAGTACTTC
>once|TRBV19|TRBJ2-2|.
CASRQGRELFF
TGTGCCAGTCGCCAGGGGCGGGAGCTGTTTTTT
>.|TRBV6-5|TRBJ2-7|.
CASSYYRGREQYF
TGTGCCAGCAGTTACTATAGGGGTCGCGAGCAGTACTTC
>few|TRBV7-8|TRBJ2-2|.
CASSLRAGMDTGELFF
TGTGCCAGCAGCTTAAGGGCGGGAATGGACACCGGGGAGCTGTTTTTT
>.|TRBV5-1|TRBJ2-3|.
CASSLAGITTDTQYF
TGCGCCAGCAGCTTGGCCGGGATCACAACAGATACGCAGTATTTT
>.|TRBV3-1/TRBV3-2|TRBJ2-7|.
CASSHLETYEQYF
TGTGCCAGCAGCCACTTGGAGACCTACGAGCAGTACTTC
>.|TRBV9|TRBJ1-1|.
CASGRTAEPQGTEAFF
TGTGCCAGCGGACGGACAGCGGAACCCCAGGGCACTGAAGCTTTCTTT
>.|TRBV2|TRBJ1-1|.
CASSLWGGRDEAFF
TGTGCCAGCTCCTTGTGGGGGGGCAGGGATGAAGCTTTCTTT
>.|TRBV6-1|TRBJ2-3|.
CASSERVSSTDTQYF
TGTGCCAGCAGTGAACGGGTGTCTAGCACAGATACGCAGTATTTT
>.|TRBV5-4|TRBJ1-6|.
CASSLGSTSYNSPLHF
TGTGCCAGCAGCCTAGGAAGTACGTCCTATAATTCACCCCTCCACTTT
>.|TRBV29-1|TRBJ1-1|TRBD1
CSVARDRVTEAFF
TGCAGCGTGGCCCGGGACAGGGTCACTGAAGCTTTCTTT
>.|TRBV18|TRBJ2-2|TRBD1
CASSRGQTIGELFF
TGTGCCAGCTCACGGGGACAGACTATCGGGGAGCTGTTTTTT
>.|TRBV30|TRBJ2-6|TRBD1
CAWSGLRDSGSSGANVLTF
TGTGCCTGGAGTGGCCTACGGGACAGTGGAAGCTCTGGGGCCAACGTCCTGACTTTC
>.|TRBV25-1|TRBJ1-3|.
CASSDSVRNTIYF
TGTGCCAGCAGTGATTCGGTCAGAAACACCATATATTTT
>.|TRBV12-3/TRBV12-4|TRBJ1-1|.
CASLRKGWTEAFF
TGTGCCAGCTTGCGTAAAGGGTGGACAGAAGCTTTCTTT